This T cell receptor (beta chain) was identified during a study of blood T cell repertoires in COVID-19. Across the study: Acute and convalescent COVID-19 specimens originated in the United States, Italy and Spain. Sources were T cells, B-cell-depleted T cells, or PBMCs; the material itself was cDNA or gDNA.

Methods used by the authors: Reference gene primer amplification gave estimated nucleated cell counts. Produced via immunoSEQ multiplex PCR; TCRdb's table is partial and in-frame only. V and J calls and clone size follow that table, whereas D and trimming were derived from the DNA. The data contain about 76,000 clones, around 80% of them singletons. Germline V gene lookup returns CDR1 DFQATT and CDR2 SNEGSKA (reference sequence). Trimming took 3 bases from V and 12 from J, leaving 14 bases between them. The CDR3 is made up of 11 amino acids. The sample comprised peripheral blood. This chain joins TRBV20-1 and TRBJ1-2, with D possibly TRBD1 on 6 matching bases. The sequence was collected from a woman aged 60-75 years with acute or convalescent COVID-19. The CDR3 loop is CSASPGAFHTF. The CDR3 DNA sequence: TGCAGTGCTAGTCCAGGGGCGTTTCACACCTTC.